The rows below give T cell receptor beta chains drawn from one sample of a study of blood T cells in healthy people across ages. A single record per CDR3 protein comes from TCRdb applying MiXCR to the 5' RACE reads. The table records 1.4 million to 1.5 million distinct CDR3 sequences, 42% of them present only once. The sequenced sample was blood. These receptors all stem from a woman under 30 in good health. The CDR3 runs from the conserved cysteine through the conserved F or W.

>13|TRBJ2-2|TRBV2
CASIRTRPGELFF
>14|TRBJ2-1|TRBV10-3
CAIRGTGAWDEQFF
>14|TRBJ2-1|TRBV25-1
CASSDSGVIDEQFF
>15|TRBJ2-7|TRBV10-3
CAISAGTGGAYEQYF
>13|TRBJ1-2|TRBV5-6
CASSVQGAYGYTF
>16|TRBJ1-5|TRBV28
CASSPPRVGISQPQHF
>14|TRBJ2-5|TRBV12-3/TRBV12-4
CASSFGDRVQTQYF
>13|TRBJ1-2|TRBV10-3
CAISAGQGYGYTF
>15|TRBJ2-7|TRBV6-2/TRBV6-3
CASRGTSGAFYEQYF
>14|TRBJ2-7|TRBV2
CASSTKDREGEQYF
>14|TRBJ2-1|TRBV20-1
CSAKPGLARNEQFF
>14|TRBJ2-1|TRBV5-6
CASSLAGWQETQFF
>13|-|TRBV7-2
CASSLTRLREQYF
>13|-|TRBV6-6
CASRASGTAEQYF
>14|TRBJ2-7|TRBV20-1
CSARMGAQTYEQYF
>16|TRBJ2-7|TRBV7-2
CASSFRGGPMGGEQYF
>15|TRBJ2-1|TRBV12-3/TRBV12-4
CASSLPGVAYNEQFF
>13|TRBJ1-1|TRBV12-3/TRBV12-4
CASGTGMNTEAFF
>18|TRBJ2-3|TRBV10-3
CAISEKTQSGTTTDTQYF
>12|TRBJ2-5|TRBV9
CASSASGETQYF
>19|TRBJ1-6|TRBV5-1
CASSLRSGGESIKNSPLHF
>14|TRBJ2-7|TRBV19
CASSITGHSYEQYF
>16|TRBJ2-7|TRBV18
CASSPAAPAVSGEQYF
>15|TRBJ1-2|TRBV7-9
CASSLNRGPDYGYTF
>14|TRBJ2-7|TRBV29-1
CSVAEGLAGDGQYF
>14|TRBJ2-1|TRBV20-1
CSAPTGTGLNEQFF
>14|TRBJ2-1|TRBV11-3
CASSLFTGVDEQFF
>17|TRBJ2-5|TRBV6-5
CASSFLTGARIQETQYF
>18|TRBJ2-4|TRBV20-1
CSAYRTSGGPLAKNIQYF
>13|TRBJ1-2|TRBV20-1
CSAPPGRGVDYTF
>14|TRBJ2-3|TRBV27
CASRAGEGTDTQYF
>17|TRBJ2-7|TRBV20-1
CSVSSRTSGASSYEQYF
>15|TRBJ2-7|TRBV5-6
CASSASWDRYYEQYF
>14|TRBJ2-3|TRBV4-1
CASSQGGGEDTQYF
>15|TRBJ1-2|TRBV7-9
CASSLSGETIYGYTF
>13|TRBJ1-2|TRBV7-9
CASSLLSFYGYTF
>16|TRBJ1-5|TRBV7-2
CASSWQAGMSNQPQHF
>13|TRBJ2-5|TRBV15
CATNVAGSETQYF
>14|TRBJ2-7|TRBV29-1
CSVVGGPVPYEQYF
>14|TRBJ2-1|TRBV7-2
CASSLDYRGNEQFF
>12|TRBJ1-1|TRBV2
CAGSWLRDEAFF
>15|TRBJ2-2|TRBV12-3/TRBV12-4
CASSLGPIGAGELFF
>15|TRBJ1-2|TRBV12-3/TRBV12-4
CASSLSYIGVYGYTF
>15|TRBJ1-1|TRBV4-1
CASSQVGTTDTEVFF
>15|TRBJ2-7|TRBV18
CASSPTRQRIYEQYF
>16|TRBJ2-3|TRBV15
CATSRSRGGSSDTQYF
>12|TRBJ1-1|TRBV3-1
CASTVSGTEAFF
>14|TRBJ2-4|TRBV7-9
CASRNRDRGQGQYF
>17|TRBJ2-1|TRBV4-2
CASSYFTGGGSYNEQFF
>16|TRBJ2-7|TRBV15
CATSRDWASSYNEQYF
>20|TRBJ1-5|TRBV27
CASSLSARDRGHRGNQPQHF
>14|TRBJ2-1|TRBV28
CASSLGGRAYEQFF
>18|TRBJ1-5|TRBV4-1
CASSLDSQGKGNNQPQHF